This T cell receptor (beta chain) originates from a study of cytotoxic CD8 clonotypes in ibrutinib-treated CLL. The overall study: Across the patients, 10 to 12 were relapsed/refractory, 15 treatment-naive and about 17 IGHV unmutated. After median approximately 74 months, roughly 14 stayed in remission, about 12 progressed; responses approximately 24 partial, 2 complete. Response samples were taken after a median roughly 12 months of treatment, range 6 to 36.

The CDR3 has 13 amino acids. Looked up from germline, CDR1 is SEHNR and CDR2 is FQNEAQ (reference sequence). V gave up 0 bases and J gave up 3 bases, with 2 bases separating them. A note on this clone: What it binds is not known.

Findings and caveats of the study: Public clonotypes were seen rarely and were contracted or stable on treatment.

Sequenced by immunoSEQ multiplex PCR; TCRdb stores in-frame clones only, minus some. The table shows roughly 150,000 clones, with about 88% occurring only once. The sequence came from a human donor with chronic lymphocytic leukemia. This material consisted of PBMCs, taken at disease progression, from a patient treated with ibrutinib. V gene TRBV7-9 combines with J gene TRBJ2-2; D is undetermined. The CDR3 is CASSLAYTGELFF. In DNA, the CDR3 is TGTGCCAGCAGCTTAGCTTACACCGGGGAGCTGTTTTTT.